The 10 T cell receptor beta chains given below trace back to one sample, sequenced in a study of shared clonotypes between healthy human individuals. TCRdb's copy holds only in-frame clones and misses some; the assay was immunoSEQ multiplex PCR. The sample records just over 2,000,000 clones, roughly 94% being singletons. Material for sequencing was naive CD4+ T cells sorted from blood. The sample's subset: CD45RA+ positively selected. The source is a man younger than 35 in good health.

The V gene is TRBV5-6, the J gene TRBJ2-7; 7 bases agree with TRBD2. The junction had 11 bases not matched to a gene; V was cut back by 4 bases and J by 7 bases. The CDR3 contains 14 residues. From germline, CDR1 is SGHDT and CDR2 YYEEEE. CDR3 nucleotide sequence: TGTGCCAGCAGCCCCCTAGCGGAGGACCGAGAGCAGTACTTC. It is translated as CASSPLAEDREQYF.

The rearrangement joins TRBV27 to TRBJ1-1; TRBD1 matches at 7 bases. The CDR3 has 15 residues. V trimming: 5 bases; J trimming: 2 bases; junction bases outside the gene matches: 8. Germline lookup yields CDR1 MNHEY and CDR2 SMNVEV (reference sequence). This CDR3 reads CASSPEQGSNTEAFF. The DNA for the CDR3 is TGTGCCAGCAGTCCAGAACAGGGGTCCAACACTGAAGCTTTCTTT.

The V call is TRBV6-5, the J call TRBJ1-6; possibly TRBD1 for D (5 bases). Germline CDR1 is MNHEY and CDR2 is SVGAGI. CDR3 length: 14 amino acids. Between the trimmed V and J ends, which lost 6 bases and 5 bases, there was a span of 11 bases. CDR3 sequence reads: CASRPRVNNSPLHF. The CDR3 DNA sequence: TGTGCCAGCAGACCCAGGGTGAATAATTCACCCCTCCACTTT.

The chain joins TRBV18 to TRBJ1-5, with D hard to call. V was trimmed by 2 bases and J by 6 bases, leaving 11 bases between them. The V gene's germline CDR1 is KGHSH and CDR2 LQKENI. CDR3 length: 14 residues. The CDR3 loop reads CASSPSPASQPQHF. DNA of the CDR3: TGTGCCAGCTCACCAAGCCCCGCAAGTCAGCCCCAGCATTTT.

Written as DNA, the CDR3 is TGTGCCAGCAGTAAACAGGGGGCGGCCAAAAACATTCAGTACTTC. Translated: CASSKQGAAKNIQYF. This chain joins TRBV25-1 and TRBJ2-4; 9 nucleotides line up with TRBD1. Trimming removed 5 bases from V and 1 base from J; junction bases left unmatched: 3. The CDR3 loop spans 15 amino acids. Germline lookup yields CDR1 MGHDK and CDR2 SYGVNS.

The genes are TRBV11-2 and TRBJ2-5; 10 bases are a match to TRBD2. The CDR3 contains 17 residues. Losses at the gene ends were 2 bases for V and 7 bases for J; bases not matched to a gene: 13. Germline CDR1 is SGHAT and CDR2 is FQNNGV. The CDR3: CASSLTTGLAEVGTQYF. The CDR3, as DNA: TGTGCCAGCAGCTTAACTACTGGACTAGCGGAGGTTGGGACCCAGTACTTC.

The chain carries TRBV2 and TRBJ2-2, with D perhaps matching TRBD2 (6 bases). The CDR3 runs to 14 residues. Trimming took off 4 bases at V and 6 bases at J, with 12 bases between the two ends. CDR1 and CDR2 (germline): SNHLY, FYNNEI. CDR3 DNA: TGTGCCAGCAGTGGGACCCCGGGGGCCGGGGAGCTGTTTTTT. Protein sequence: CASSGTPGAGELFF.

Details on this clone: Other DNA sequences in the sample encode the same CDR3. The CDR3, as DNA: TGTGCCAGCAGCCACCGGGGTATGAACACTGAAGCTTTCTTT. Protein sequence: CASSHRGMNTEAFF. J is TRBJ1-1 and V is TRBV14; D unclear. This CDR3 spans 14 amino acids. The germline CDR1 and CDR2 sequences are SGHDN and FVKESK. The V end lost 3 bases, the J end lost 0 bases, and 8 bases lay between the germline ends.

V usage is TRBV2 and J usage is TRBJ2-7; D gene uncertain. The V and J ends lost 2 bases and 1 base respectively, with 9 bases between them. The CDR3 is 14 residues long. The germline CDR1 and CDR2 sequences are SNHLY and FYNNEI. The CDR3, as DNA: TGTGCCAGCAGTGAACGACAACAGTCCTACGAGCAGTACTTC. The encoded protein is CASSERQQSYEQYF.

The chain joins TRBV7-6 to TRBJ2-7; 16 nucleotides line up with TRBD2. Germline V gene data show CDR1 as SGHVS and CDR2 as FNYEAQ. V lost 5 bases, J lost 5 bases, and 3 bases stayed unmatched. There are 15 residues in the CDR3. CDR3 sequence: CASSLGTSGRDEQYF. The CDR3 region has the DNA TGTGCCAGCAGCCTTGGGACTAGCGGGAGGGACGAGCAGTACTTC.